The next 21 T cell receptor beta chains were all read from a single sample in a study of long-term antiretroviral therapy in people with HIV. Researchers ran immunoSEQ v3.0 at survey level. Using immunoSEQ multiplex PCR, the repertoire was profiled, and TCRdb retains in-frame clones only, with some absent. The sample records 30,000 to 35,000 clones, approximately 85% being singletons. Sequencing was performed on unsorted PBMCs, taken 0.8 years before starting antiretroviral therapy. Receptors were obtained from a man aged 18 to 30 with HIV.

This clone was observed a single time. V usage is TRBV9 and J usage is TRBJ2-3; D is undetermined. The CDR3 covers 12 residues. Germline V lookup: CDR1 SGDLS, CDR2 YYNGEE. The V end lost 3 bases, the J end lost 6 bases, and 8 bases lay between the germline ends. The CDR3 loop reads CASSDLGDTQYF. The DNA of the CDR3 is TGTGCCAGCAGCGACCTTGGGGATACGCAGTATTTT.

This rearrangement joins TRBV6-1 to TRBJ1-1; 7 nucleotides line up with TRBD1. This CDR3 has 15 residues. V lost 5 bases, J lost 0 bases, and 6 bases stayed unmatched. Germline values: CDR1 MNHNS, CDR2 SASEGT. The CDR3 sequence: CASSRDRNLNTEAFF. CDR3 nucleotides: TGTGCCAGCAGTCGGGACAGAAATTTGAACACTGAAGCTTTCTTT.

This chain links TRBV5-1 with TRBJ2-5, with TRBD2 as a possible D gene (7 bases). The CDR3 extends over 14 amino acids. Trimming stripped 5 bases from V and 4 bases from J, with 15 bases between. The germline CDR1 and CDR2 sequences are SGHRS and YFSETQ. The CDR3 nucleotides are TGCGCCAGCAGGCAAGGGAGGGGGGGAGAGACCCAGTACTTC. Translating gives CASRQGRGGETQYF.

The gene calls are TRBV7-9 and TRBJ2-1; D remains ambiguous. V lost 3 bases to trimming and J lost 9 bases, with 9 bases between them. This CDR3 contains 12 residues. Germline CDR1 is SEHNR and CDR2 is FQNEAQ (reference sequence). The CDR3 sequence is CASSFVRPEQFF. In DNA form, the CDR3 reads TGTGCCAGCAGCTTCGTGCGTCCTGAGCAGTTCTTC.

This chain uses TRBV30 with TRBJ2-1; D assignment may be TRBD1 or TRBD2 (5 bases each). The germline V gene has CDR1 GTSNPN and CDR2 SVGIG (reference sequence). V was shortened by 2 bases and J by 5 bases, with 10 bases between the two germline ends. The length of the CDR3 is 13 residues. The CDR3 loop reads CAWSPGPHNEQFF. In nucleotides, the CDR3 is TGTGCCTGGAGTCCGGGACCCCACAATGAGCAGTTCTTC. The full variable domain, in which reference TRBV30 and TRBJ2-1 provide the parts outside the CDR3, is SQTIHQWPATLVQPVGSPLSLECTVEGTSNPNLYWYRQAAGRGLQLLFYSVGIGQISSEVPQNLSASRPQDRQFILSSKKLLLSDSGFYLCAWSPGPHNEQFFGPGTRLTVL.

This clone was seen only once. The V and J genes are TRBV6-5 and TRBJ1-5; 10 nucleotides line up with TRBD1. The V and J ends lost 4 bases and 1 base, in that order; junction bases with no gene match: 1. Germline lookup yields CDR1 MNHEY and CDR2 SVGAGI. The CDR3 runs to 15 residues. DNA for the CDR3: TGTGCCAGCAGTTCGGACAGGGGGAGCAATCAGCCCCAGCATTTT. It encodes CASSSDRGSNQPQHF.

This clone was picked up a small number of times. The V and J genes are TRBV6-5 and TRBJ2-1; D is uncertain. Germline CDR1 and CDR2: MNHEY and SVGAGI. This CDR3 has 12 residues. The V end was cut by 4 bases, the J end by 10 bases, with 11 bases between. The chain's CDR3 is CASSSSAREQFF. The CDR3 bases are TGTGCCAGCAGTTCGAGCGCGAGGGAGCAGTTCTTC.

This clone was seen only once. This sequence joins TRBV18 and TRBJ1-5; D remains unclear. The V end lost 1 base, the J end lost 2 bases, and 15 bases lay between the germline ends. The V gene's germline CDR1 is KGHSH and CDR2 LQKENI. The CDR3 runs to 17 residues. CDR3 DNA sequence: TGTGCCAGCTCACCACTAGGGATAAATCGGGGCAATCAGCCCCAGCATTTT. This gives the protein CASSPLGINRGNQPQHF.

The rearrangement joins TRBV30 to TRBJ1-5; no clear D gene. This CDR3 has 16 amino acids. The germline CDR1 and CDR2 sequences are GTSNPN and SVGIG (reference sequence). The V end lost 1 base, the J end lost 4 bases, and 17 bases lay between the germline ends. The CDR3 reads CAWSDPNRGRNQPQHF. The CDR3 bases are TGTGCCTGGAGTGACCCCAACAGAGGTAGGAATCAGCCCCAGCATTTT.

As regards this clone: Other DNA sequences in this specimen translate into the identical CDR3. The V call is TRBV5-6, the J call TRBJ1-6; D unclear. CDR1 SGHDT and CDR2 YYEEEE come from the germline V gene. This CDR3 is 14 amino acids long. Trimming removed 2 bases at V and 5 bases at J, with 8 bases between. DNA for the CDR3: TGTGCCAGCAGCTTTTCGGGGAATAATTCACCCCTCCACTTT. Protein product: CASSFSGNNSPLHF.

The CDR3 protein is CAWSPGTGGNEKLFF. In nucleotides, the CDR3 is TGTGCCTGGAGTCCCGGGACAGGGGGCAATGAAAAACTGTTTTTT. The chain links TRBV30 to TRBJ1-4; 12 bases are shared with TRBD1. This CDR3 spans 15 amino acids. The germline V gene encodes CDR1 GTSNPN and CDR2 SVGIG (reference sequence). The V and J ends lost 2 bases and 5 bases, in that order; junction bases with no gene match: 3.

J is TRBJ2-7 and V is TRBV9; 11 nucleotides align to TRBD1. Trimming cost V 4 bases and J 5 bases; bases outside gene matches: 8. CDR3 length equals 15 residues. CDR1 is SGDLS and CDR2 is YYNGEE in the germline V gene. Written as DNA, the CDR3 is TGTGCCAGCAGCCCCCCGGGGACAGGGGGGGACGAGCAGTACTTC. Its translation: CASSPPGTGGDEQYF.

V and J are TRBV4-1 and TRBJ2-7; TRBD2 matches at 9 bases. Germline V gene lookup returns CDR1 MGHRA and CDR2 YSYEKL. J gave up 2 bases and V 0 bases, and 5 bases lay outside the gene matches. The CDR3 loop spans 16 amino acids. The CDR3 reads CASSQDIAGVAYEQYF. CDR3 coding DNA: TGCGCCAGCAGCCAAGATATAGCGGGAGTAGCCTACGAGCAGTACTTC.

The V call is TRBV4-1, the J call TRBJ2-7; either TRBD1 or TRBD2 may supply D (5 bases each). The CDR3 extends over 15 amino acids. Germline CDR1 MGHRA, CDR2 YSYEKL. Trimming removed 3 bases from V and 6 bases from J, with 18 bases in between. CDR3 protein: CASSQGAGTVREQYF. The DNA of the CDR3 is TGCGCCAGCAGCCAGGGAGCCGGGACGGTTCGCGAGCAGTACTTC.

This clone was counted only a few times. The chain uses TRBV7-2 and TRBJ1-6; D gene ambiguous. Germline loops: CDR1 SGHTA, CDR2 FQGNSA. V lost 5 bases and J 5 bases, leaving 13 bases between the germline ends. The CDR3 is 15 amino acids. The DNA of the CDR3 is TGTGCCAGCAGCCTCACCGGGTTAAATAATTCACCCCTCCACTTT. This translates into CASSLTGLNNSPLHF.

This chain joins TRBV9 and TRBJ1-4; D might be TRBD1 (5 bases). Deletions cut 3 bases from V and 8 bases from J, with 14 bases between. The CDR3 sequence is 14 residues long. The germline CDR1 and CDR2 sequences are SGDLS and YYNGEE. The CDR3 here is CASSEGALGEKLFF. The CDR3, as DNA: TGTGCCAGCAGCGAAGGGGCCCTTGGGGAAAAACTGTTTTTT. Full variable domain (remainder filled in from reference TRBV9 and TRBJ1-4): DSGVTQTPKHLITATGQRVTLRCSPRSGDLSVYWYQQSLDQGLQFLIQYYNGEERAKGNILERFSAQQFPDLHSELNLSSLELGDSALYFCASSEGALGEKLFFGSGTQLSVL.

Only a few counts were recorded for this clone. The chain links TRBV7-6 to TRBJ2-1; D is perhaps TRBD2 (5 bases). Trimming removed 5 bases at V and 9 bases at J, with 11 bases between. The CDR3 covers 12 residues. Germline CDR1 reads SGHVS; CDR2 reads FNYEAQ. The CDR3 nucleotides read TGTGCCAGCAGCCTGGGCGGAGGTGAGCAGTTCTTC. Its translation: CASSLGGGEQFF.

This chain connects TRBV6-6 to TRBJ2-4; 11 nucleotides match TRBD1. This CDR3 has 16 residues. V was pared by 0 bases and J by 5 bases, with 3 bases of the junction left unmatched. The germline gives CDR1 MNHNY, CDR2 SVGAGI (reference sequence). CDR3 DNA: TGTGCCAGCAGTTACTCGAGGACAGGGGGCGAAAACATTCAGTACTTC. Encoded protein: CASSYSRTGGENIQYF.

V gene TRBV7-2 combines with J gene TRBJ2-2, with a possible D match to TRBD2 (6 bases). Germline values: CDR1 SGHTA, CDR2 FQGNSA. Trimming took 2 bases from V and 6 from J, leaving 13 bases between them. This CDR3 is built from 15 residues. The CDR3 region has the DNA TGTGCCAGCAGCTTATCGGGAGCCCTCGCCGGGGAGCTGTTTTTT. Its protein product is CASSLSGALAGELFF.

The chain joins TRBV7-3 to TRBJ2-6; 7 nucleotides align to TRBD2. CDR1 is SGHTA and CDR2 is FQGTGA in the germline V gene. The J segment lost 1 base and the V segment lost 5 bases, leaving 14 bases of the junction unmatched. This CDR3 is 19 amino acids long. The CDR3, as DNA: TGTGCCAGCAGCCCTCTGGGGAGGGGTTATGGGTCTGGGGCCAACGTCCTGACTTTC. Translated: CASSPLGRGYGSGANVLTF.

The rearrangement links TRBV5-8 to TRBJ2-7, with a weak D call TRBD1 (6 bases). Trimming shortened V by 2 bases and J by 2 bases, and 26 bases separated the two germline ends. Germline values: CDR1 SGHTS, CDR2 YDEGEE. This CDR3 spans 19 amino acids. As DNA, the CDR3 is TGTGCCAGCAGCTTCGGCAACCCTTTCGGGACAAATATTCCCTACGAGCAGTACTTC. Its protein is CASSFGNPFGTNIPYEQYF.